Shown below are 3 T cell receptor beta chains from a single sample sequenced in a study of post-analysis software for immune sequencing data. General study results and limits: The five TRBV segments detected at higher frequency in patients than in controls included TRBV5-6, TRBV5-1 and TRBV20-1.

Prepared libraries of TCR beta cDNA carried unique molecular identifiers. TCRdb redid the calling of the PCR reads with MiXCR, one entry per CDR3 protein. The sample holds a few hundred thousand distinct CDR3 sequences; around 33% are singletons and the top ten take over 10%. No antigen has been assigned to these receptors. Sequenced material: blood. These receptors all stem from a girl aged 10 to 17 with multiple sclerosis.

The chain employs TRBV20-1 and TRBJ1-6; D gene unclear. From germline, CDR1 is DFQATT and CDR2 SNEGSKA (reference sequence). The ends were cut back, 5 bases at V and 5 bases at J, with 13 bases in the middle. The CDR3 runs to 14 residues. CDR3 sequence: CSAQITPDNSPLHF. In DNA, the CDR3 is TGCAGTGCTCAGATAACACCAGATAATTCACCCCTCCACTTT.

There are a few counts of this clonotype. This chain links TRBV5-1 with TRBJ2-7; the match to TRBD2 covers 9 bases. The junction had 9 bases not matched to a gene; V was cut back by 5 bases and J by 3 bases. This CDR3 has 15 amino acids. Germline loops: CDR1 SGHRS, CDR2 YFSETQ. CDR3 sequence: CASSLRIAGVYEQYF. The DNA for the CDR3 is TGCGCCAGCAGTTTGAGGATAGCGGGAGTCTACGAGCAGTACTTC.

This clonotype was observed a few times. The J gene is TRBJ2-1, the V gene TRBV7-2, with no clear D. Germline CDR1 SGHTA, CDR2 FQGNSA. Trimming cost V 0 bases and J 8 bases, with 11 bases left between them. This CDR3 has 14 amino acids. This chain's CDR3 is CASSLANARYEQFF. The CDR3 DNA sequence: TGTGCCAGCAGCTTAGCGAATGCCCGCTATGAGCAGTTCTTC. Drawing the rest from reference TRBV7-2 and TRBJ2-1, the complete variable domain is GAGVSQSPSNKVTEKGKDVELRCDPISGHTALYWYRQSLGQGLEFLIYFQGNSAPDKSGLPSDRFSAERTGGSVSTLTIQRTQQEDSAVYLCASSLANARYEQFFGPGTRLTVL.